A single sample gave rise to the 27 T cell receptor beta chains below, sequenced in a study of cytomegalovirus exposure and HLA in healthy donors. PCR used 60 Vbeta primers and 13 Jbeta primers. Clones were sequenced by immunoSEQ multiplex PCR, and TCRdb holds only the in-frame ones, with some missing. In the table there are around 150,000 clones, around 75% of which are singletons. The specimen sequenced was PBMCs. The source of these receptors is a woman in her fifties or sixties in good health and CMV-seropositive.

V is TRBV5-4 and J is TRBJ2-7; D might be TRBD2 (5 bases). Per the germline V gene, CDR1 is SGHNT and CDR2 is YYREEE (reference sequence). The CDR3 extends over 15 amino acids. The ends were cut back, 2 bases at V and 2 bases at J, with 14 bases in the middle. The CDR3 loop reads CASSFPGKSTYEQYF. The CDR3 DNA reads TGTGCCAGCAGCTTCCCCGGGAAGTCCACCTACGAGCAGTACTTC.

A single count supports this clone. This rearrangement joins TRBV2 to TRBJ1-4; D ambiguous. This CDR3 has 14 amino acids. V was clipped by 4 bases and J by 8 bases, with 14 bases between them. CDR1 and CDR2 (germline): SNHLY, FYNNEI. CDR3 region: CASSVTLVGEKLFF. CDR3 coding DNA: TGTGCCAGCAGTGTTACTCTAGTCGGAGAAAAACTGTTTTTT. Based on the CDR3 plus reference TRBV2 and TRBJ1-4, the full variable domain is EPEVTQTPSHQVTQMGQEVILRCVPISNHLYFYWYRQILGQKVEFLVSFYNNEISEKSEIFDDQFSVERPDGSNFTLKIRSTKLEDSAMYFCASSVTLVGEKLFFGSGTQLSVL.

The chain carries TRBV6-5 and TRBJ1-6, with D possibly TRBD1 on 5 matching bases. The CDR3 runs 14 residues. V shed 2 bases and J shed 10 bases, with 12 bases lying between them. Germline assignment: CDR1 MNHEY and CDR2 SVGAGI. The CDR3 DNA is TGTGCCAGCAGTTACGGGGGGGAAGGATCACCCCTCCACTTT. Translated: CASSYGGEGSPLHF.

CDR3 in DNA: TGTGCCAGCAGTCGGGACAGGGGGGACTACGAGCAGTACTTC. It encodes CASSRDRGDYEQYF. This rearrangement joins TRBV6-6 to TRBJ2-7; TRBD1 matches at 11 bases. The ends lost 5 bases at V and 3 bases at J; junction bases unmatched: 3. CDR3 length equals 14 residues. Germline CDR1 and CDR2: MNHNY and SVGAGI (reference sequence).

This clone was seen more than once but under ten times. The rearrangement uses TRBV30 and TRBJ2-3; D is undetermined. This CDR3 comprises 11 residues. Looked up from germline, CDR1 is GTSNPN and CDR2 is SVGIG (reference sequence). The V end was cut by 2 bases, the J end by 4 bases, with 4 bases between. In DNA, the CDR3 is TGTGCCTGGAGTCCCGCAGATACGCAGTATTTT. It encodes CAWSPADTQYF. Drawing the rest from reference TRBV30 and TRBJ2-3, the complete variable domain is SQTIHQWPATLVQPVGSPLSLECTVEGTSNPNLYWYRQAAGRGLQLLFYSVGIGQISSEVPQNLSASRPQDRQFILSSKKLLLSDSGFYLCAWSPADTQYFGPGTRLTVL.

The V and J genes are TRBV4-1 and TRBJ2-3; D uncertain. From germline, CDR1 is MGHRA and CDR2 YSYEKL. This CDR3 is 13 amino acids long. V was clipped by 2 bases and J by 2 bases, with 5 bases between them. CDR3 sequence: CASSQSITDTQYF. The CDR3 nucleotides read TGCGCCAGCAGCCAATCTATCACAGATACGCAGTATTTT.

This clone has a handful of counts. V usage is TRBV7-8 and J usage is TRBJ2-1, with 11 bases matching TRBD2. Germline CDR1 is SGHVS and CDR2 is FQNEAQ. The V gene end was trimmed by 1 base and the J gene end by 0 bases; junction bases not matched to a gene: 8. The CDR3 length is 19 residues. The CDR3 DNA reads as TGTGCCAGCAGCTTAGTGCTAGCGGGGGGCCCGAGCTCCTACAATGAGCAGTTCTTC. It is translated as CASSLVLAGGPSSYNEQFF. Filled out from reference TRBV7-8 and TRBJ2-1, the complete variable domain reads GAGVSQSPRYKVAKRGQDVALRCDPISGHVSLFWYQQALGQGPEFLTYFQNEAQLDKSGLPSDRFFAERPEGSVSTLKIQRTQQEDSAVYLCASSLVLAGGPSSYNEQFFGPGTRLTVL.

This clone was observed once. The rearrangement joins TRBV10-2 to TRBJ1-2; unclear D gene. V lost 9 bases and J lost 6, with 11 bases in between. Germline CDR1 is WSHSY and CDR2 is SAAADI. The CDR3 sequence is 11 residues long. The CDR3, as DNA: TGCGCCAGTAGTTCGGTCAATGGCTACACCTTC. Translating gives CASSSVNGYTF.

The CDR3 nucleotides are TGTGCCAGCAGCCACAGGCCGGCGGGGGGCTCCTACAATGAGCAGTTCTTC. It yields the protein CASSHRPAGGSYNEQFF. The V and J genes are TRBV14 and TRBJ2-1; the match to TRBD2 covers 8 bases. CDR3 length equals 17 residues. Looked up from germline, CDR1 is SGHDN and CDR2 is FVKESK. J lost 0 bases, V lost 3 bases, and 7 bases had no gene match. Supplemented by reference TRBV14 and TRBJ2-1, the full variable domain reads EAGVTQFPSHSVIEKGQTVTLRCDPISGHDNLYWYRRVMGKEIKFLLHFVKESKQDESGMPNNRFLAERTGGTYSTLKVQPAELEDSGVYFCASSHRPAGGSYNEQFFGPGTRLTVL.

V and J are TRBV5-1 and TRBJ2-5; 9 bases are a match to TRBD2. Germline values: CDR1 SGHRS, CDR2 YFSETQ. With V trimmed by 4 bases and J by 0 bases, 1 base remained unmatched. This CDR3 has 14 residues. The CDR3 reads CASSIAGDQETQYF. In nucleotides, the CDR3 is TGCGCCAGCAGCATAGCGGGGGACCAAGAGACCCAGTACTTC.

V usage is TRBV2 and J usage is TRBJ1-5; D might be TRBD1 (5 bases). The CDR3 spans 16 residues. Trimming took off 2 bases at V and 5 bases at J, with 16 bases between the two ends. Looked up from germline, CDR1 is SNHLY and CDR2 is FYNNEI. This CDR3 reads CASSENLAGPYQPQHF. CDR3 nucleotides: TGTGCCAGCAGTGAAAATCTGGCAGGGCCATATCAGCCCCAGCATTTT. Supplemented by reference TRBV2 and TRBJ1-5, the full variable domain reads EPEVTQTPSHQVTQMGQEVILRCVPISNHLYFYWYRQILGQKVEFLVSFYNNEISEKSEIFDDQFSVERPDGSNFTLKIRSTKLEDSAMYFCASSENLAGPYQPQHFGDGTRLSIL.

This clone was seen once. J is TRBJ2-2 and V is TRBV10-2; the match to TRBD1 covers 8 bases. The CDR3 is 13 residues long. Per the germline V gene, CDR1 is WSHSY and CDR2 is SAAADI. Unmatched junction bases numbered 3, after V lost 8 bases and J lost 4 bases. The CDR3, as DNA: TGCGCCAGCGGGGACAGGTTCACCGGGGAGCTGTTTTTT. Translated: CASGDRFTGELFF.

The rearrangement links TRBV25-1 to TRBJ1-2, with 10 nucleotides matching TRBD1. The J segment lost 1 base and the V segment lost 3 bases, leaving 2 bases of the junction unmatched. The CDR3 sequence is 15 residues long. Germline V gives CDR1 MGHDK, CDR2 SYGVNS. CDR3 nucleotides: TGTGCCAGCAGTGACGACAGGGGGCATAACTATGGCTACACCTTC. As protein: CASSDDRGHNYGYTF.

This clone occurred once. V is TRBV7-2 and J is TRBJ2-7; D might be TRBD1 (6 bases). CDR1 and CDR2 (germline): SGHTA, FQGNSA. The CDR3 totals 15 residues. Between the trimmed V and J ends, which lost 3 bases and 0 bases, there was a span of 12 bases. CDR3 nucleotides: TGTGCCAGCAGCTTTGAGGGACATCCCTCCTACGAGCAGTACTTC. It yields the protein CASSFEGHPSYEQYF. The variable domain in full, with the rest retrieved from reference TRBV7-2 and TRBJ2-7, is GAGVSQSPSNKVTEKGKDVELRCDPISGHTALYWYRQSLGQGLEFLIYFQGNSAPDKSGLPSDRFSAERTGGSVSTLTIQRTQQEDSAVYLCASSFEGHPSYEQYFGPGTRLTVT.

The genes are TRBV2 and TRBJ1-5; the D is unclear. The CDR3 spans 15 residues. Trimming took off 4 bases at V and 4 bases at J, with 14 bases between the two ends. CDR1 is SNHLY and CDR2 is FYNNEI in the germline V gene. The CDR3 reads CASSVLVFSNQPQHF. In nucleotides, the CDR3 is TGTGCCAGCAGTGTACTAGTCTTTAGTAATCAGCCCCAGCATTTT.

This rearrangement joins TRBV27 to TRBJ2-3; D is unresolved. The germline CDR1 and CDR2 sequences are MNHEY and SMNVEV (reference sequence). Trimming left V 5 bases short and J 2 bases short, with 8 bases between. The CDR3 runs to 13 residues. CDR3 amino acids: CASSQRNTDTQYF. CDR3 DNA sequence: TGTGCCAGCAGTCAGAGGAACACAGATACGCAGTATTTT.

The chain joins TRBV18 to TRBJ1-1; TRBD1 is a possible D gene (6 bases). Germline-derived CDR1 and CDR2 are KGHSH and LQKENI. Trimming stripped 4 bases from V and 4 bases from J, with 16 bases between. CDR3 length: 15 residues. The CDR3: CASSRTRTVVTEAFF. CDR3 sequence (DNA): TGTGCCAGCTCACGAACCCGGACAGTAGTCACTGAAGCTTTCTTT.

This chain connects TRBV15 to TRBJ2-3, with a possible D match to TRBD2 (6 bases). The CDR3 consists of 16 residues. From germline, CDR1 is LNHNV and CDR2 YYDKDF (reference sequence). V lost 3 bases and J lost 4, with 17 bases in between. In DNA, the CDR3 is TGTGCCACCAGCAGGCCAGTGGGGGGAAGGTCAGATACGCAGTATTTT. Its protein product is CATSRPVGGRSDTQYF.

The chain has TRBV5-6 and TRBJ1-2, with D unclear. The V gene's germline CDR1 is SGHDT and CDR2 YYEEEE. The CDR3 covers 15 residues. Trimming shortened V by 0 bases and J by 2 bases, and 11 bases separated the two germline ends. Here the CDR3 reads CASSLANQWNYGYTF. The CDR3 DNA reads TGTGCCAGCAGCTTGGCCAACCAGTGGAACTATGGCTACACCTTC.

In its sample, this clone was seen a few times. This rearrangement joins TRBV5-4 to TRBJ1-6; TRBD1 is a possible D gene (5 bases). CDR1 and CDR2 (germline): SGHNT, YYREEE (reference sequence). V was cut by 4 bases and J by 7 bases, with 12 bases left in between. This CDR3 is 14 amino acids long. This CDR3 is CASSGGDYNSPLHF. The DNA for the CDR3 is TGTGCCAGCAGCGGGGGGGACTACAATTCACCCCTCCACTTT.

The rearrangement joins TRBV7-9 to TRBJ2-7, with TRBD1 matching 10 bases. The V gene end was trimmed by 6 bases and the J gene end by 5 bases; junction bases not matched to a gene: 10. CDR1 is SEHNR, CDR2 FQNEAQ, per germline (reference sequence). The CDR3 totals 15 residues. DNA for the CDR3: TGTGCCAGCAGTGCCCCCGCGACAGGGGGCGACGAGCAGTACTTC. Translated, it gives CASSAPATGGDEQYF.

The chain employs TRBV2 and TRBJ2-7, with D perhaps matching TRBD2 (5 bases). The CDR3 runs 11 residues. V was shortened by 7 bases and J by 6 bases, with 10 bases between the two germline ends. Germline CDR1 reads SNHLY; CDR2 reads FYNNEI. The CDR3 nucleotides are TGTGCCAGCACGCCTAGCATCGAGCAGTACTTC. Its translation: CASTPSIEQYF. Filled out from reference TRBV2 and TRBJ2-7, the complete variable domain reads EPEVTQTPSHQVTQMGQEVILRCVPISNHLYFYWYRQILGQKVEFLVSFYNNEISEKSEIFDDQFSVERPDGSNFTLKIRSTKLEDSAMYFCASTPSIEQYFGPGTRLTVT.

The chain combines TRBV29-1 with TRBJ1-6; D might be TRBD1 (5 bases). The germline V gene has CDR1 SQVTM and CDR2 ANQGSEA. The V and J ends lost 5 bases and 9 bases respectively, with 14 bases between them. CDR3 length: 13 amino acids. The DNA of the CDR3 is TGCAGCGTTCTCGCGGGGGGGTCTTCACCCCTCCACTTT. Translating gives CSVLAGGSSPLHF.

The V and J genes are TRBV27 and TRBJ1-5; 7 bases agree with TRBD1. V lost 5 bases, J lost 6 bases, and 10 bases stayed unmatched. Germline V gives CDR1 MNHEY, CDR2 SMNVEV (reference sequence). This CDR3 contains 15 residues. As DNA, the CDR3 is TGTGCCAGCAGTCCCTTAGGTCAGGGGGGTCAGCCCCAGCATTTT. It encodes CASSPLGQGGQPQHF.

The chain is built from TRBV2 and TRBJ2-2; the match to TRBD1 covers 7 bases. Germline CDR1 reads SNHLY; CDR2 reads FYNNEI. The V and J ends lost 4 bases and 5 bases, in that order; junction bases with no gene match: 7. The CDR3 runs to 15 residues. The CDR3 bases are TGTGCCAGCAGTGGATCCGGGACAGAAACCGGGGAGCTGTTTTTT. This gives the protein CASSGSGTETGELFF.

The chain has TRBV6-5 and TRBJ1-6, with 10 bases fitting TRBD1. CDR1 is MNHEY and CDR2 is SVGAGI in the germline V gene. This CDR3 spans 15 amino acids. V dropped 7 bases and J dropped 8; count of bases not matched to a gene: 8. The CDR3 DNA reads as TGTGCCAGCACCCAATCCGGGACAGGGGATTCACCCCTCCACTTT. This sequence encodes CASTQSGTGDSPLHF.

This rearrangement joins TRBV29-1 to TRBJ2-7; D is ambiguous. The CDR3 contains 13 residues. Trimming took 0 bases from V and 2 from J, leaving 8 bases between them. CDR1 is SQVTM and CDR2 is ANQGSEA in the germline V gene. CDR3 amino acids: CSVEDDNPYEQYF. The CDR3 coding sequence is TGCAGCGTTGAAGACGACAACCCCTACGAGCAGTACTTC.